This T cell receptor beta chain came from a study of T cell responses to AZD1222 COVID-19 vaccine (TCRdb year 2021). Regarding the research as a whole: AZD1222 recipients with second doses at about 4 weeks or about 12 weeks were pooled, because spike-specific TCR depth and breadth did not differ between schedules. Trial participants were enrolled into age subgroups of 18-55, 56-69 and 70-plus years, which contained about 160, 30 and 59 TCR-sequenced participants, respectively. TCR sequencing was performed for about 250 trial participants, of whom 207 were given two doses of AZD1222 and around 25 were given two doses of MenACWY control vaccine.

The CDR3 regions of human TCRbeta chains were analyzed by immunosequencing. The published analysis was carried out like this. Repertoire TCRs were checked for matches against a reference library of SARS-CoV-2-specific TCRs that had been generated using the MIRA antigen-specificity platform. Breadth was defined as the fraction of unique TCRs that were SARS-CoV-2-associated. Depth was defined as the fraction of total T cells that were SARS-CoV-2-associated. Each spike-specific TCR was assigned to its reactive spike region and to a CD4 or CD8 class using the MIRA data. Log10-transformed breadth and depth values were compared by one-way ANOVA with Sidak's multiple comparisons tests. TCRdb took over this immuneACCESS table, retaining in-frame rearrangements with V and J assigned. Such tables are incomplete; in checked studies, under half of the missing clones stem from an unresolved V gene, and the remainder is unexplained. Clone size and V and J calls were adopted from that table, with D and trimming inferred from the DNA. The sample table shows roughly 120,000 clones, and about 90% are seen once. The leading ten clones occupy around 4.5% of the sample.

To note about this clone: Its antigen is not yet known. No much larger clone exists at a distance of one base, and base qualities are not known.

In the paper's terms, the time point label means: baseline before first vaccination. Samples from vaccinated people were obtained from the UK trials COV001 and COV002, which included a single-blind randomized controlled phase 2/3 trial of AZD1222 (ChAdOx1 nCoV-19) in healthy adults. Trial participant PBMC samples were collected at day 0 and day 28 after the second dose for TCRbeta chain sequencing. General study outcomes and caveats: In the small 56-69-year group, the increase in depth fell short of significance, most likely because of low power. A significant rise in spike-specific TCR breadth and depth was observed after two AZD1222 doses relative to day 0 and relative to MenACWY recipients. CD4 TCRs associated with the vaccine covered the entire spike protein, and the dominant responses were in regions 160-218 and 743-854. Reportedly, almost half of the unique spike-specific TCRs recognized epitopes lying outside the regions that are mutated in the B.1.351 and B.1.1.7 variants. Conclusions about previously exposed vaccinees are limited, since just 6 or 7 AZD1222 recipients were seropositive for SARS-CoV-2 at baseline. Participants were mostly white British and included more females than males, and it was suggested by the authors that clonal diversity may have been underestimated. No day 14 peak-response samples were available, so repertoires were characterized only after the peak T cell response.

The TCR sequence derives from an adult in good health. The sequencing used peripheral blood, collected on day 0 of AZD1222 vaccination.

The CDR3 region has the sequence CASSLWGTGQGEYGYTF. The DNA sequence follows: TGTGCCAGCAGTTTATGGGGGACGGGACAGGGGGAGTATGGCTACACCTTC. The chain is made from TRBV28 and TRBJ1-2; 11 of the junction bases match TRBD1. In the germline V gene, CDR1 corresponds to MDHEN and CDR2 to SYDVKM. The CDR3 has 17 amino acids, counting the end cysteine and phenylalanine. Of the read, only the CDR3 DNA is kept; its 51 bases are in frame from base 1. Relative to germline, V is missing 0 bases and J is missing 5 bases, with 8 bases of the junction outside any gene match.